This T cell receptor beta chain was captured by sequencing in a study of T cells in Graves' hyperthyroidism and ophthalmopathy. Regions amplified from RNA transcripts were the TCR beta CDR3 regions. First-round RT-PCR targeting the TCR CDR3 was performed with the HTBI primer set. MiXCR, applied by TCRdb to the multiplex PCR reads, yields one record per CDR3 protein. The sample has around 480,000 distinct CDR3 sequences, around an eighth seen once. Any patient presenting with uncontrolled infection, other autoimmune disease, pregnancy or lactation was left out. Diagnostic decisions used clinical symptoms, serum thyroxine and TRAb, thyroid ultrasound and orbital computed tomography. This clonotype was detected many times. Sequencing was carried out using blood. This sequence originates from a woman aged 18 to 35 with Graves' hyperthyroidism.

For the CDR3, the DNA is TGTGCCAGCAGTTTATCGGGCTATGGCTACACCTTC. Its protein product is CASSLSGYGYTF. V usage is TRBV27 and J usage is TRBJ1-2, with D unclear. CDR3 length equals 12 residues. Germline-derived CDR1 and CDR2 are MNHEY and SMNVEV (reference sequence). Deletions cut 0 bases from V and 4 bases from J, with 3 bases between.